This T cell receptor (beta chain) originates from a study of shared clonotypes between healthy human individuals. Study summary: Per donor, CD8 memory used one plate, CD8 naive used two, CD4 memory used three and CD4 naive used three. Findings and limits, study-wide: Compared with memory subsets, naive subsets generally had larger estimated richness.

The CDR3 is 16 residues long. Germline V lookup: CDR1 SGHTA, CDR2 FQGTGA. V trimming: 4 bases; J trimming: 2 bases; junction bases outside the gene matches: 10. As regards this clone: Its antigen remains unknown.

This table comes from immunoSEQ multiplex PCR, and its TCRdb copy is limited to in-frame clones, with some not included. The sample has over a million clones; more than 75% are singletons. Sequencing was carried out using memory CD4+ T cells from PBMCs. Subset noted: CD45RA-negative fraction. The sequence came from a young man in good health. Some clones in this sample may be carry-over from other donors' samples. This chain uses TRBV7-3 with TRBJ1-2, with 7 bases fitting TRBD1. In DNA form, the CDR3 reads TGTGCCAGCAGCTCTCAAATATCGACAGGGAACTATGGCTACACCTTC. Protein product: CASSSQISTGNYGYTF.